These T cell receptor beta chains were read from a single sample in a study of shared clonotypes between healthy human individuals. The protocol was immunoSEQ multiplex PCR, while the TCRdb copy is restricted to in-frame clones and leaves out a portion. This sample has some 1 million clones, with about 80% found just once. Sequenced: memory CD4+ T cells sorted from blood. Receptor source: a man younger than 30 in good health. Each CDR3 is given with its conserved first and last residue. The order of the fields is J gene, D gene, clone size, V gene, CDR3 protein, CDR3 DNA. A D gene is named only where the DNA matches it firmly. Rows give clone size only sometimes, using once, few, many, or a class for an expanded clone.

J: TRBJ2-2
D: TRBD2
size: NA
V: TRBV9
CDR3: CASSVGGGNTGELFF
DNA: TGTGCCAGCAGCGTAGGCGGGGGGAACACCGGGGAGCTGTTTTTT

J: TRBJ2-7
D: NA
size: NA
V: TRBV18
CDR3: CASSLQGYEQYF
DNA: TGTGCCAGCTCACTTCAGGGTTACGAGCAGTACTTC

J: TRBJ1-3
D: TRBD1
size: NA
V: TRBV6-6
CDR3: CASSGQGVGGNTIYF
DNA: TGTGCCAGCAGTGGACAGGGGGTCGGTGGAAACACCATATATTTT

J: TRBJ1-3
D: NA
size: once
V: TRBV9
CDR3: CASSTGHLSGNTIYF
DNA: TGTGCCAGCAGCACCGGACATCTCTCTGGAAACACCATATATTTT

J: TRBJ2-1
D: TRBD2
size: NA
V: TRBV4-3
CDR3: CASSQVDGSGSRNEQFF
DNA: TGCGCCAGCAGCCAAGTAGACGGAAGCGGGAGTCGGAATGAGCAGTTCTTC

J: TRBJ2-6
D: NA
size: NA
V: TRBV18
CDR3: CASSPNLPSGANVLTF
DNA: TGTGCCAGCTCACCGAACTTACCCTCTGGGGCCAACGTCCTGACTTTC

J: TRBJ2-2
D: NA
size: NA
V: TRBV5-1
CDR3: CASSPAGPGELFF
DNA: TGCGCCAGCAGCCCCGCCGGGCCCGGGGAGCTGTTTTTT

J: TRBJ1-2
D: TRBD1
size: few
V: TRBV30
CDR3: CAWSVLGTGVAGYTF
DNA: TGTGCCTGGAGTGTACTAGGGACAGGGGTCGCTGGCTACACCTTC

J: TRBJ2-3
D: NA
size: NA
V: TRBV9
CDR3: CASSVDPSGTDTQYF
DNA: TGTGCCAGCAGCGTAGACCCCAGCGGCACAGATACGCAGTATTTT

J: TRBJ1-1
D: NA
size: NA
V: TRBV18
CDR3: CASLQGMDTEAFF
DNA: TGTGCCAGCCTACAGGGTATGGACACTGAAGCTTTCTTT

J: TRBJ1-2
D: TRBD1
size: few
V: TRBV5-1
CDR3: CASSLEQGYGYTF
DNA: TGCGCCAGCAGCTTGGAACAGGGGTATGGCTACACCTTC

J: TRBJ1-2
D: NA
size: NA
V: TRBV11-2
CDR3: CASSARGYTF
DNA: TGTGCCAGCAGCGCCCGGGGCTACACCTTC

J: TRBJ1-2
D: TRBD1
size: NA
V: TRBV4-1
CDR3: CASSQVLQGPANYGYTF
DNA: TGCGCCAGCAGCCAAGTTTTACAGGGGCCCGCTAACTATGGCTACACCTTC

J: TRBJ2-5
D: TRBD1
size: NA
V: TRBV2
CDR3: CASKDRGRIEETQYF
DNA: TGTGCCAGCAAGGACAGGGGGCGAATTGAGGAGACCCAGTACTTC

J: TRBJ2-5
D: TRBD2
size: NA
V: TRBV5-4
CDR3: CASSPSLAGGGETQYF
DNA: TGTGCCAGCAGCCCAAGCTTAGCGGGAGGAGGGGAGACCCAGTACTTC

J: TRBJ2-7
D: TRBD1
size: NA
V: TRBV6-6
CDR3: CASSSRDSYEQYF
DNA: TGTGCCAGCAGTTCCCGGGACAGCTACGAGCAGTACTTC

J: TRBJ2-6
D: NA
size: NA
V: TRBV6-1
CDR3: CASSELWGAGANVLTF
DNA: TGTGCCAGCAGTGAATTGTGGGGAGCTGGGGCCAACGTCCTGACTTTC

J: TRBJ1-6
D: TRBD1
size: NA
V: TRBV5-6
CDR3: CASSWTGTGGSYNSPLHF
DNA: TGTGCCAGCAGCTGGACCGGGACAGGGGGCTCTTATAATTCACCCCTCCACTTT

J: TRBJ2-2
D: TRBD1
size: many
V: TRBV18
CDR3: CASSPRTGINTGELFF
DNA: TGTGCCAGCTCACCCAGGACAGGGATTAACACCGGGGAGCTGTTTTTT

J: TRBJ1-2
D: NA
size: NA
V: TRBV6-6
CDR3: CASSPAGTYGYTF
DNA: TGTGCCAGCAGCCCAGCGGGGACCTATGGCTACACCTTC

J: TRBJ2-5
D: NA
size: NA
V: TRBV19
CDR3: CASSIGRSQETQYF
DNA: TGTGCCAGTAGTATCGGACGGAGTCAAGAGACCCAGTACTTC

J: TRBJ1-5
D: NA
size: NA
V: TRBV7-9
CDR3: CASSGDFNQPQHF
DNA: TGTGCCAGCAGTGGGGACTTTAATCAGCCCCAGCATTTT

J: TRBJ1-3
D: TRBD1
size: NA
V: TRBV6-1
CDR3: CASSGDRGTAGNTIYF
DNA: TGTGCCAGCAGTGGGGACAGGGGGACAGCTGGAAACACCATATATTTT

J: TRBJ2-7
D: NA
size: NA
V: TRBV7-3
CDR3: CASSPEGNSHEQYF
DNA: TGTGCCAGCAGCCCCGAAGGGAACAGCCACGAGCAGTACTTC

J: TRBJ2-3
D: NA
size: NA
V: TRBV5-1
CDR3: CASSLALTGGISGDTQYF
DNA: TGCGCCAGCAGCTTGGCGCTCACTGGCGGGATAAGCGGGGATACGCAGTATTTT

J: TRBJ1-2
D: TRBD1
size: NA
V: TRBV14
CDR3: CASSQRAGQGNYGYTF
DNA: TGTGCCAGCAGCCAACGGGCAGGACAGGGAAACTATGGCTACACCTTC

J: TRBJ1-3
D: NA
size: NA
V: TRBV11-2
CDR3: CASSHEGGNTIYF
DNA: TGTGCCAGCAGCCACGAGGGAGGAAACACCATATATTTT

J: TRBJ1-3
D: NA
size: NA
V: TRBV27
CDR3: CASSLRRNGNTIYF
DNA: TGTGCCAGCAGCTTAAGGCGGAATGGAAACACCATATATTTT

J: TRBJ1-2
D: TRBD1
size: NA
V: TRBV2
CDR3: CASRDSGTGVSYGYTF
DNA: TGTGCCAGCAGAGACTCCGGGACAGGGGTCAGCTATGGCTACACCTTC

J: TRBJ2-5
D: TRBD1
size: NA
V: TRBV6-5
CDR3: CASGTGRETQYF
DNA: TGTGCCAGCGGGACAGGCCGGGAGACCCAGTACTTC

J: TRBJ1-5
D: NA
size: NA
V: TRBV28
CDR3: CASSPLAPGGNQPQHF
DNA: TGTGCCAGCAGTCCCTTGGCCCCCGGCGGCAATCAGCCCCAGCATTTT

J: TRBJ1-1
D: NA
size: NA
V: TRBV5-6
CDR3: CASSLLAGAAEAFF
DNA: TGTGCCAGCAGCTTGCTCGCAGGGGCCGCTGAAGCTTTCTTT